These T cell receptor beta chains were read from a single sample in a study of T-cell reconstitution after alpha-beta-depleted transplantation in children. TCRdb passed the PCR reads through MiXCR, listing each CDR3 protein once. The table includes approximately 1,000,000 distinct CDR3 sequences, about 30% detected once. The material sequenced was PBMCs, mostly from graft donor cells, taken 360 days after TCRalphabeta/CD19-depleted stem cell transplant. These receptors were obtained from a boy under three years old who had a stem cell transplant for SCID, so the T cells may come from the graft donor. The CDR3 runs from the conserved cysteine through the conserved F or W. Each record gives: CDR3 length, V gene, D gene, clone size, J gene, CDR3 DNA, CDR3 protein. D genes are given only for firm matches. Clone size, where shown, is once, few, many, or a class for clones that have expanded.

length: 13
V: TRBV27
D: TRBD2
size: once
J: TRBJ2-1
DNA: TGTGCCAGCAGCCAGAACCCGGGACTAGCTCAGTTCTTC
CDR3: CASSQNPGLAQFF

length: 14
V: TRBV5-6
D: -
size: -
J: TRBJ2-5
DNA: TGTGCCAGCAGCGGAATCGGCGGCGAAGAGACCCAGTACTTC
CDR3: CASSGIGGEETQYF

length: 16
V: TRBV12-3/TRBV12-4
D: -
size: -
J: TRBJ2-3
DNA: TGTGCCAGCAGCTACCCAGGGGACTTGCGCACAGATACGCAGTATTTT
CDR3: CASSYPGDLRTDTQYF

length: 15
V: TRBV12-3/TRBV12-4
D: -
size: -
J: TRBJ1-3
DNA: TGTGCCAGCAGTCTAAAACCCTCGGGGGGAAACACCATATATTTT
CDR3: CASSLKPSGGNTIYF

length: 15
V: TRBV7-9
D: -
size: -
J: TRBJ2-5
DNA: TGTGCCAGCAGCTGGCCAGCGGCAACCCAAGAGACCCAGTACTTC
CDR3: CASSWPAATQETQYF

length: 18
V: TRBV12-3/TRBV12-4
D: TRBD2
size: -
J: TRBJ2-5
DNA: TGTGCCAGCAGTCGAGGGACTAGCGGGGGAGAGTTCCAAGAGACCCAGTACTTC
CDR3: CASSRGTSGGEFQETQYF

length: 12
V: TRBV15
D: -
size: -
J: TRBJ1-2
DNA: TGTGCCACCAGCAGAGACATCTATGGCTACACCTTC
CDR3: CATSRDIYGYTF

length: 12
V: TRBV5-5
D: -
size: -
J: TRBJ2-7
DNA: TGTGCCAGCAGCTTGTCTCTGGGACAGCAGTACTTC
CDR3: CASSLSLGQQYF

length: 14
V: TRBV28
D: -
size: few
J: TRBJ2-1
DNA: TGTGCCACCGGAGCCGGGGCCTTACGCCATGAGCAGTTCTTC
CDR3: CATGAGALRHEQFF

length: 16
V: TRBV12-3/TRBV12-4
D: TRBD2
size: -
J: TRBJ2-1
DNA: TGTGCCAGCAGCCTTGTTAGCGGGGGCCCCTACAATGAGCAGTTCTTC
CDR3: CASSLVSGGPYNEQFF

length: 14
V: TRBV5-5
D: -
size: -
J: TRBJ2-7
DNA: TGTGCCAGCAGCACCATTACGGTGTCCTACGAGCAGTACTTC
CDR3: CASSTITVSYEQYF

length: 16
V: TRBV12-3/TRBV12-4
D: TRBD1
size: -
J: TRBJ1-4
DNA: TGTGCCAGCACACGGGACAGTCTTTCAACTAATGAAAAACTGTTTTTT
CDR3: CASTRDSLSTNEKLFF

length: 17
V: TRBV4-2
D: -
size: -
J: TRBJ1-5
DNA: TGTGCCAGCAGCCCCAGTGGACGTACGAGGGGCAATCAGCCCCAGCATTTT
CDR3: CASSPSGRTRGNQPQHF

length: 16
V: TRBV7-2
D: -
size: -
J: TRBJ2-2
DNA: TGTGCCAGCAGCTTCAGTCCCGTAGCGAACACCGGGGAGCTGTTTTTT
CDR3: CASSFSPVANTGELFF